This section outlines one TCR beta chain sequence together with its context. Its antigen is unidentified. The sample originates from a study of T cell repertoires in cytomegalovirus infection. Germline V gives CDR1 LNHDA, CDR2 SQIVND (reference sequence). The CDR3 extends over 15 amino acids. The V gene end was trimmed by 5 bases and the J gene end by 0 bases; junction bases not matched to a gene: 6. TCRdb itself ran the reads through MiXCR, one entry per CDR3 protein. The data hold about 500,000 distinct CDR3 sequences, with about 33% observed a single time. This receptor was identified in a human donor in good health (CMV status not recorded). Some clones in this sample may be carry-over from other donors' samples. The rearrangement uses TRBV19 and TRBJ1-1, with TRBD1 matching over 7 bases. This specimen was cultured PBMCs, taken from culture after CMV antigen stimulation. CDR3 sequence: CASSFRTGLNTEAFF. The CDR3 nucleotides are TGTGCCAGTAGTTTCCGGACAGGACTGAACACTGAAGCTTTCTTT. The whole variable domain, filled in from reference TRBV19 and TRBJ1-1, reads DGGITQSPKYLFRKEGQNVTLSCEQNLNHDAMYWYRQDPGQGLRLIYYSQIVNDFQKGDIAEGYSVSREKKESFPLTVTSAQKNPTAFYLCASSFRTGLNTEAFFGQGTRLTVV.